Listed below are T cell receptor beta chains from one sample, sequenced in a study of CD8+CD57+ T cells in acquired aplastic anemia. Each CDR3 protein gets one entry after TCRdb re-called the reads with MiXCR. The table has 150,000 or so distinct CDR3 sequences, just over 50% seen once. The sample was sorted CD4+, CD8+, or CD8+CD57+ T cells (not recorded which) from PBMCs. The receptor set was obtained from a human donor with aplastic anemia. The CDR3 runs from the conserved cysteine through the conserved F or W.

TRBV2 | CASSANGENQPQHF
TRBV24-1 | CATMDISNTGELFF
TRBV10-3 | CAIRGTGNMNTEAFF
TRBV5-8 | CASSYGPGEQFF
TRBV10-3 | CAITEDGVNGYTF
TRBV15 | CATSTDYGYTF
TRBV29-1 | CSLLAGGGNEQFF
TRBV15 | CATSRGVDTQYF
TRBV20-1 | CSARGGARGLTDTQYF
TRBV2 | CASSPQGLSYEQYF
TRBV6-2/TRBV6-3 | CASSYTGAGPRGPRETQYF
TRBV7-6 | CASSYQSGGADTQYF
TRBV12-3/TRBV12-4 | CASSLSSLINEQFF
TRBV10-1 | CASSETYNEQFF